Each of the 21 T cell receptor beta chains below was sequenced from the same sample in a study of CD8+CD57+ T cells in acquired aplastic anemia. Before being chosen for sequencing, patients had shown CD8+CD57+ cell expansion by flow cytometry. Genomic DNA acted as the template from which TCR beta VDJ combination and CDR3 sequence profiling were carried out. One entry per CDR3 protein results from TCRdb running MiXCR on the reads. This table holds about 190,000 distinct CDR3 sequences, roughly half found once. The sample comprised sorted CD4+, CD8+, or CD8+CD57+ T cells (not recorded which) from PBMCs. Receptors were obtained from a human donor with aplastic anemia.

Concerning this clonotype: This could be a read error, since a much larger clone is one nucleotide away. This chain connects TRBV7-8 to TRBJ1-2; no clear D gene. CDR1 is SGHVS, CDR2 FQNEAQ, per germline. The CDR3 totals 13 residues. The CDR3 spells CASSARRNYDYTF. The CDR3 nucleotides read TGTGCCAGCAGCGCCAGGAGGAACTATGACTACACCTTC.

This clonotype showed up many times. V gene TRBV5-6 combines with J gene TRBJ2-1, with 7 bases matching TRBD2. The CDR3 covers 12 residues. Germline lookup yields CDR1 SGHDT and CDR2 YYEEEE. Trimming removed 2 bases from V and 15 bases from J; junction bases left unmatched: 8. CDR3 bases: TGTGCCAGCAGCTTCTCCGGGAGCGGGGCGTTCTTC. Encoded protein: CASSFSGSGAFF.

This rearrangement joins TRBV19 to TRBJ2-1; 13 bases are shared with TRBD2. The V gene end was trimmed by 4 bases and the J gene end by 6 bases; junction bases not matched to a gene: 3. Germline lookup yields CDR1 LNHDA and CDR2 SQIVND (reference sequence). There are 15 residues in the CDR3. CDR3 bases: TGTGCCAGTAGTACCGGACTAGCGGGAGTCAATGAGCAGTTCTTC. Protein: CASSTGLAGVNEQFF.

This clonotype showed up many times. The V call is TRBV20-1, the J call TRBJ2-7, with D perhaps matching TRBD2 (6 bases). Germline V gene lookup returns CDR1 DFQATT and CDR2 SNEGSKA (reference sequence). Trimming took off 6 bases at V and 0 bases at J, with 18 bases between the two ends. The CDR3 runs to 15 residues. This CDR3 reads CSALMGGSFSYEQYF. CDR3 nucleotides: TGCAGTGCCCTAATGGGGGGAAGTTTCTCCTACGAGCAGTACTTC.

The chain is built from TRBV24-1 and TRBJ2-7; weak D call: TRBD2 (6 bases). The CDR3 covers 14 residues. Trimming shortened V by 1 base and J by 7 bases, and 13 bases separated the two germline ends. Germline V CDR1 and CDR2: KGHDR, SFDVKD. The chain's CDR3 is CATSDLRGLGEQYF. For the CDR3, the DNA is TGTGCCACCAGTGATTTACGGGGGTTGGGAGAGCAGTACTTC.

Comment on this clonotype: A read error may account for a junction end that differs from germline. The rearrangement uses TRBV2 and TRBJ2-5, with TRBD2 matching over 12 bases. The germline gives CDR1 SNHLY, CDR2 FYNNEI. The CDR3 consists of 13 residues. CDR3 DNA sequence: TGTGCCAGCAGCCCTAGCGGGAGGGAGAACCAGTACTTC. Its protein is CASSPSGRENQYF.

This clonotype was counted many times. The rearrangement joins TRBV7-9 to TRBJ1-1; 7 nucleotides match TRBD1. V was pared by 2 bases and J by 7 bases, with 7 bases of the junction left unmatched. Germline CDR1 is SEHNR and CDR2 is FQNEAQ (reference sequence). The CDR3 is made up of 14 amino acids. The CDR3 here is CASSLIQGNLEAFF. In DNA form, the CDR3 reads TGTGCCAGCAGCTTAATACAGGGGAACCTTGAAGCTTTCTTT.

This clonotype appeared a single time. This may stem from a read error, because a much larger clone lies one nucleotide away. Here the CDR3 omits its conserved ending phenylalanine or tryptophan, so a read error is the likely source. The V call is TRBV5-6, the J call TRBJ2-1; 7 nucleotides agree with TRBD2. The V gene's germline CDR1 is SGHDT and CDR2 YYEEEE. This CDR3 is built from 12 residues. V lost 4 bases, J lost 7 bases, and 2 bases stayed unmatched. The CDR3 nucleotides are TGTGCCAGCAGCAGGACTAGTAATGAGCAGTTCTCC. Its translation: CASSRTSNEQFS.

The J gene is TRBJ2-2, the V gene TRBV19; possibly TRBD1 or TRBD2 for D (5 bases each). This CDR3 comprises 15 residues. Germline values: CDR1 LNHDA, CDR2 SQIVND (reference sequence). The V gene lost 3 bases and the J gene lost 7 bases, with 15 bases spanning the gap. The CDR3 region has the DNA TGTGCCAGTAGTATCCTGGGGGTCTTCGTCGGGGAGCTGTTTTTT. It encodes CASSILGVFVGELFF.

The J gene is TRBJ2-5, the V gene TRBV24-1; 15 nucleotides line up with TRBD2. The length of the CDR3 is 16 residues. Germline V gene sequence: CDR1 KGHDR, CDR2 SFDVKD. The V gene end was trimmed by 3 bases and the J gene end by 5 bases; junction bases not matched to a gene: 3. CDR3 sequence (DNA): TGTGCCACCAGTGATGCTGGGACTAGCGGGAGGGAGACCCAGTACTTC. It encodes CATSDAGTSGRETQYF.

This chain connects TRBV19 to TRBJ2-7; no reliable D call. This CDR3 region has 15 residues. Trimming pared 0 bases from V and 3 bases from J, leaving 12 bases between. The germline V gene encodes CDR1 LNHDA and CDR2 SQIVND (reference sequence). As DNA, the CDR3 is TGTGCCAGTAGTATAGATATTGGACCGAGCTACGAGCAGTACTTC. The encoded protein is CASSIDIGPSYEQYF.

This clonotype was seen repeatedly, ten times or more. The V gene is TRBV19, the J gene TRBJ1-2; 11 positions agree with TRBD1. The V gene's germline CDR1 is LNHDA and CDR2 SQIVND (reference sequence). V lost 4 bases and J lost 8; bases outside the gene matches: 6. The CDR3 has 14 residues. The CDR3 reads CASSSPGTGGGYTF. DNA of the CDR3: TGTGCCAGTAGTAGTCCTGGGACAGGGGGAGGCTACACCTTC.

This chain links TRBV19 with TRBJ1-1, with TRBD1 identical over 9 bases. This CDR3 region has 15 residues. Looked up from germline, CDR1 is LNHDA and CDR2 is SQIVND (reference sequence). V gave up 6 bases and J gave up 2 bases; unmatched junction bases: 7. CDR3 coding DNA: TGTGCCAGTAGATCCCTAACAGGGGGCAACACTGAAGCTTTCTTT. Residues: CASRSLTGGNTEAFF.

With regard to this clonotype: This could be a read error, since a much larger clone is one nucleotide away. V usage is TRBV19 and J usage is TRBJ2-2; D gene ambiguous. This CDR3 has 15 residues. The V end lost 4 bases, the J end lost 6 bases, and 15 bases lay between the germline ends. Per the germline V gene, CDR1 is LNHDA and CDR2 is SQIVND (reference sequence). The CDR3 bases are TGTGCCAGTAGTACAACGGCTGAATTGGCCGGGGAGCTGTTTTTT. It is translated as CASSTTAELAGELFF.

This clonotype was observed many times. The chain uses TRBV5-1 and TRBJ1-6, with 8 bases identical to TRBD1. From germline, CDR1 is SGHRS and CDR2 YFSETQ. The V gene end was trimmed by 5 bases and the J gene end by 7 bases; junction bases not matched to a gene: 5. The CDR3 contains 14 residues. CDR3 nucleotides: TGCGCCAGCAGGGAGGGACAGGACAATTCACCCCTCCACTTT. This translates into CASREGQDNSPLHF.

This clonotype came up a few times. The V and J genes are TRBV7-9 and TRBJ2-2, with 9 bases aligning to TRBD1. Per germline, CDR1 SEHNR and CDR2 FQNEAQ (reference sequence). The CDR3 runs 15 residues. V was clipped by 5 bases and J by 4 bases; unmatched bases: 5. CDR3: CASSAQGAATGELFF. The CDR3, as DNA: TGTGCCAGCAGCGCACAGGGGGCGGCCACCGGGGAGCTGTTTTTT.

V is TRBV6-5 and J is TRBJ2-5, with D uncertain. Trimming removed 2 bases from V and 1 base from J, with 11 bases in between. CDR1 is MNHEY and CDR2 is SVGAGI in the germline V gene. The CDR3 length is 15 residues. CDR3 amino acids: CASSYKFTVQETQYF. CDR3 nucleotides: TGTGCCAGCAGTTACAAGTTCACGGTCCAAGAGACCCAGTACTTC.

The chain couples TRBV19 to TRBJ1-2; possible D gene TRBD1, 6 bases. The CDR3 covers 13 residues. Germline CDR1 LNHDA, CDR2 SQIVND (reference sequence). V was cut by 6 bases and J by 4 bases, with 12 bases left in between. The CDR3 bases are TGTGCCAGTAGGACCGGGACACTCTATGGCTACACCTTC. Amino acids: CASRTGTLYGYTF.

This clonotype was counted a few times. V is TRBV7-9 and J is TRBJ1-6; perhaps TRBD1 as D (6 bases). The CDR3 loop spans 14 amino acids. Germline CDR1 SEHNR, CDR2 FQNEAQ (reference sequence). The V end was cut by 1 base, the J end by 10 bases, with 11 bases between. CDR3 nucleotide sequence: TGTGCCAGCAGCTTAGAGGGACATTCCTCACCCCTCCACTTT. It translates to CASSLEGHSSPLHF. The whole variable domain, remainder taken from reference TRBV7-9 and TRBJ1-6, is DTGVSQNPRHKITKRGQNVTFRCDPISEHNRLYWYRQTLGQGPEFLTYFQNEAQLEKSRLLSDRFSAERPKGSFSTLEIQRTEQGDSAMYLCASSLEGHSSPLHFGNGTRLTVT.

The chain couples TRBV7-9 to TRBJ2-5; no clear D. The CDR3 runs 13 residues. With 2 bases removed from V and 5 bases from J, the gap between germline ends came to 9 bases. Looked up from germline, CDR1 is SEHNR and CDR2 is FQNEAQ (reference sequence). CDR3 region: CASSLNSFETQYF. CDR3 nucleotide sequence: TGTGCCAGCAGCTTAAACAGTTTTGAGACCCAGTACTTC.

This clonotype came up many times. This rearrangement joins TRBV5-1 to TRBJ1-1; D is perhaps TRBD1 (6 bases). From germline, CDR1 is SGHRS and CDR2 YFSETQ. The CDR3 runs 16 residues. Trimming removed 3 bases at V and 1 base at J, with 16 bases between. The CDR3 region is CASSSGVLLPNTEAFF. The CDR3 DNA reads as TGCGCCAGCAGCTCAGGGGTCTTGCTTCCGAACACTGAAGCTTTCTTT.